This T cell receptor (beta chain) was profiled in a study of blood T cell repertoires in COVID-19. Across the study: COVID-19 samples from acute and convalescent phases originated in the United States, Italy and Spain. PBMCs, B-cell-depleted T cells, or T cells were the source of the cDNA or gDNA that made up the material.

Germline V gene sequence: CDR1 SGHTA, CDR2 FQGTGA. Trimming removed 0 bases from V and 10 bases from J, with 12 bases in between. The CDR3 loop spans 13 amino acids. In the authors' workflow: Estimates of nucleated cell counts were drawn from the amplification of reference gene primers. Libraries were prepared by immunoSEQ multiplex PCR; TCRdb keeps only in-frame clonotypes and omits some of them. V and J calls and clone size are those listed in that table; D and trimming were worked out from the DNA. The sample holds 90,000 to 140,000 clones, roughly 79% seen once. The V call is TRBV7-3, the J call TRBJ1-1; weak D call: TRBD1 (5 bases). This clonotype was sampled from a woman in her seventies with acute or convalescent COVID-19. The sequencing input was peripheral blood. In DNA form, the CDR3 reads TGTGCCAGCAGCTTAACCGACAGAATCCCAGCTTTCTTT. As protein: CASSLTDRIPAFF.